This T cell receptor beta chain was retrieved from a study of shared clonotypes between healthy human individuals. Per the germline V gene, CDR1 is MGHRA and CDR2 is YSYEKL. Trimming cost V 4 bases and J 9 bases, with 16 bases left between them. The CDR3 loop spans 14 amino acids. CD8 cells classed as naive were CD45RO-negative and positively selected for CCR7, excluding terminally differentiated effector memory CD45RA+ cells. Donors, without exception, were Caucasian adults residing in Nashville, Tennessee. Data came from immunoSEQ multiplex PCR; TCRdb stores just in-frame clones and leaves some out. This table holds about 1,800,000 clones, less than 95% found once.

Material: naive CD8+ T cells sorted from blood. The J gene is TRBJ2-1, the V gene TRBV4-1; no definite D call. The TCR was taken from a man aged 18 to 29 in good health. The CDR3 sequence: CASSLQSYGSEQFF. As DNA, the CDR3 is TGCGCCAGCAGCCTGCAGAGTTACGGTAGTGAGCAGTTCTTC.